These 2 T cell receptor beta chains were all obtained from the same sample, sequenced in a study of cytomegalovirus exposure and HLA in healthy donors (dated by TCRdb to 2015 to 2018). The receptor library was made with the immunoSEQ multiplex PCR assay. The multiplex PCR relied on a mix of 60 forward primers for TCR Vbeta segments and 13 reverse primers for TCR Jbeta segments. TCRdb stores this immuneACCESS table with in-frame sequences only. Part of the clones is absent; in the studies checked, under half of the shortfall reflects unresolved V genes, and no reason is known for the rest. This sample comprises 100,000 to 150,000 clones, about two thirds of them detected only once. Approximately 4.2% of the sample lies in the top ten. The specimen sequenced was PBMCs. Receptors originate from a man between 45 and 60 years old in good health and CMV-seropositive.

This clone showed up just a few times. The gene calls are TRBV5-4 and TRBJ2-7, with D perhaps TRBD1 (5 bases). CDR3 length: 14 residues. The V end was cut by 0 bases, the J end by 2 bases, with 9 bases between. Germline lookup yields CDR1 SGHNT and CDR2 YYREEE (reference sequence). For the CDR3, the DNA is TGTGCCAGCAGCTTGGAGGGGATAACCTACGAGCAGTACTTC. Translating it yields CASSLEGITYEQYF.

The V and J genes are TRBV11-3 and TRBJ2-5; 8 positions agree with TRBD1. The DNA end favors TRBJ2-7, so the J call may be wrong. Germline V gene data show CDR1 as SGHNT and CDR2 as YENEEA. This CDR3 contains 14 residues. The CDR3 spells CASGRQGFGYEQYF. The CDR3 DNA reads TGTGCCAGCGGTAGACAGGGGTTCGGCTACGAGCAGTACTTC.